The clone carrying this T cell receptor beta chain was seen only a few times. Its antigen is as yet unknown. The source of the sample is a study of cytomegalovirus exposure and HLA in healthy donors. Study information: Tens of millions of unique TCRs from HLA-typed donors made up an early data release.

Germline CDR1 and CDR2: LGHNA and YSLEER. The CDR3 totals 17 residues. Trimming pared 0 bases from V and 7 bases from J, leaving 21 bases between. Whole-study results and caveats: The authors later linked a missense DCLRE1C variant to TCR beta V- and J-gene trimming. Available immune exposure information was restricted to CMV serostatus only. In vitro experiments confirmed that a few CMV-associated chains were specific for CMV antigens.

Primers included in the PCR were 60 Vbeta and 13 Jbeta primers. Using immunoSEQ multiplex PCR, the repertoire was profiled, and TCRdb retains in-frame clones only, with some absent. This table has some 120,000 clones, approximately 9.4% appearing once. The receptor's source is a man aged 30-40 years in good health and CMV-seronegative. The specimen was PBMCs. The V call is TRBV4-3, the J call TRBJ1-2; tentative D call: TRBD1 (5 bases). The DNA for the CDR3 is TGCGCCAGCAGCCAAGACTGGTATGCGGGGCGGGATAGTGGCTACACCTTC. Residues: CASSQDWYAGRDSGYTF.